The entry below describes one T cell receptor beta chain. Germline V lookup: CDR1 SQVTM, CDR2 ANQGSEA. The ends were cut back, 7 bases at V and 2 bases at J, with 14 bases in the middle. The CDR3 runs to 14 residues. This sample stems from a study of control samples from healthy donors and cancer patients. Assay used: immunoSEQ multiplex PCR; TCRdb lists only in-frame clones, some missing. The data show about 190,000 clones, about 91% seen once. The chain couples TRBV29-1 to TRBJ2-2, with D possibly called TRBD1 or TRBD2 (6 bases each). This sequence originates from a man aged 25 to 40 in good health. The sample comprised blood. The CDR3 DNA is TGCAGCGGCGCGGGGACAAGTAACACCGGGGAGCTGTTTTTT. This codes for CSGAGTSNTGELFF.